These 29 T cell receptor beta chains originate from one sample sequenced in a study of cytomegalovirus exposure and HLA in healthy donors. Amplification used 60 Vbeta primers and 13 Jbeta primers. Data came from immunoSEQ multiplex PCR; TCRdb stores just in-frame clones and leaves some out. The sample holds 90,000 or so clones, over 70% seen once. Source material: PBMCs. These receptors came from a boy between 10 and 17 years old in good health and CMV-seronegative.

The V gene is TRBV30, the J gene TRBJ2-3, with D unclear. The CDR3 is 12 amino acids. Per germline, CDR1 GTSNPN and CDR2 SVGIG (reference sequence). Trimming took off 2 bases at V and 5 bases at J, with 8 bases between the two ends. CDR3 protein: CAWSPTRDTQYF. CDR3 nucleotide sequence: TGTGCCTGGAGTCCGACACGAGATACGCAGTATTTT.

This chain connects TRBV7-8 to TRBJ1-2, with TRBD1 as a possible D gene (6 bases). Deletions cut 4 bases from V and 3 bases from J, with 12 bases between. The CDR3 covers 14 residues. Germline CDR1 reads SGHVS; CDR2 reads FQNEAQ. Here the CDR3 DNA reads TGTGCCAGCAGCTCTTCGGACAGCGACTATGGCTACACCTTC. Amino acid sequence: CASSSSDSDYGYTF. The variable domain in full, with the rest retrieved from reference TRBV7-8 and TRBJ1-2, is GAGVSQSPRYKVAKRGQDVALRCDPISGHVSLFWYQQALGQGPEFLTYFQNEAQLDKSGLPSDRFFAERPEGSVSTLKIQRTQQEDSAVYLCASSSSDSDYGYTFGSGTRLTVV.

The chain recombines TRBV25-1 with TRBJ2-5; 9 bases are a match to TRBD2. The V gene end was trimmed by 7 bases and the J gene end by 3 bases; junction bases not matched to a gene: 3. There are 13 residues in the CDR3. Germline CDR1 MGHDK, CDR2 SYGVNS. CDR3 nucleotides: TGTGCCAGCACCAGACTAGCGGAAGAGACCCAGTACTTC. Amino acid sequence: CASTRLAEETQYF.

The chain is built from TRBV7-9 and TRBJ1-1; D is perhaps TRBD1 (6 bases). CDR1 is SEHNR and CDR2 is FQNEAQ in the germline V gene (reference sequence). The CDR3 totals 18 residues. Trimming cost V 5 bases and J 3 bases, with 25 bases left between them. CDR3 bases: TGTGCCAGCAGCCCGCGCCCCCCGATCAGGGGAGGGCACACTGAAGCTTTCTTT. Protein: CASSPRPPIRGGHTEAFF. The full variable domain, in which reference TRBV7-9 and TRBJ1-1 provide the parts outside the CDR3, is DTGVSQNPRHKITKRGQNVTFRCDPISEHNRLYWYRQTLGQGPEFLTYFQNEAQLEKSRLLSDRFSAERPKGSFSTLEIQRTEQGDSAMYLCASSPRPPIRGGHTEAFFGQGTRLTVV.

This chain connects TRBV28 to TRBJ2-3; D is undetermined. Per germline, CDR1 MDHEN and CDR2 SYDVKM. This CDR3 spans 13 amino acids. V was shortened by 6 bases and J by 6 bases, with 13 bases between the two germline ends. CDR3 protein: CASSFDGWDTQYF. CDR3 nucleotides: TGTGCCAGCAGCTTCGACGGGTGGGATACGCAGTATTTT. Full variable domain (remainder filled in from reference TRBV28 and TRBJ2-3): DVKVTQSSRYLVKRTGEKVFLECVQDMDHENMFWYRQDPGLGLRLIYFSYDVKMKEKGDIPEGYSVSREKKERFSLILESASTNQTSMYLCASSFDGWDTQYFGPGTRLTVL.

The V and J genes are TRBV28 and TRBJ1-4; perhaps TRBD1 as D (6 bases). The germline gives CDR1 MDHEN, CDR2 SYDVKM. CDR3 length: 14 amino acids. Trimming took 2 bases from V and 8 from J, leaving 12 bases between them. CDR3 bases: TGTGCCAGCAGTTTAGACAGGTTTAGAGAAAAACTGTTTTTT. Protein sequence: CASSLDRFREKLFF.

The gene calls are TRBV6-5 and TRBJ1-2; 8 bases agree with TRBD1. V was clipped by 6 bases and J by 3 bases; unmatched bases: 0. This CDR3 spans 12 amino acids. Germline V gives CDR1 MNHEY, CDR2 SVGAGI. CDR3 region: CASRTGDYGYTF. In nucleotides, the CDR3 is TGTGCCAGCAGGACAGGGGACTATGGCTACACCTTC.

This clone came up once. The rearrangement links TRBV4-2 to TRBJ2-1; no reliable D call. This CDR3 has 13 amino acids. V lost 1 base and J lost 4, with 5 bases in between. Germline V gives CDR1 LGHNA, CDR2 YNFKEQ. CDR3 amino acids: CASSQAEYNEQFF. The DNA for the CDR3 is TGTGCCAGCAGCCAAGCCGAGTACAATGAGCAGTTCTTC.

This clone was seen a few times. The CDR3 sequence is CAWGGDTQYF. The CDR3 coding sequence is TGTGCCTGGGGGGGGGATACGCAGTATTTT. The chain employs TRBV30 and TRBJ2-3; the D gene is possibly TRBD2 (6 bases). The CDR3 contains 10 residues. With 5 bases removed from V and 6 bases from J, the gap between germline ends came to 6 bases. Germline values: CDR1 GTSNPN, CDR2 SVGIG (reference sequence). Filled out from reference TRBV30 and TRBJ2-3, the complete variable domain reads SQTIHQWPATLVQPVGSPLSLECTVEGTSNPNLYWYRQAAGRGLQLLFYSVGIGQISSEVPQNLSASRPQDRQFILSSKKLLLSDSGFYLCAWGGDTQYFGPGTRLTVL.

This rearrangement joins TRBV20-1 to TRBJ1-5, with D hard to call. The germline V gene encodes CDR1 DFQATT and CDR2 SNEGSKA (reference sequence). V was trimmed by 3 bases and J by 15 bases, leaving 15 bases between them. This CDR3 contains 11 residues. CDR3 DNA: TGCAGTGCTAGTTCCTCGGGTCAACGGCATTTT. The encoded protein is CSASSSGQRHF.

The gene calls are TRBV6-1 and TRBJ2-4; TRBD2 is a possible D gene (6 bases). Trimming shortened V by 3 bases and J by 5 bases, and 26 bases separated the two germline ends. The CDR3 sequence is 19 residues long. Germline CDR1 and CDR2: MNHNS and SASEGT. CDR3 nucleotide sequence: TGTGCCAGCAGTGAGGTAGCGGTTAGTGCAGCCCGTCGGGAAAACATTCAGTACTTC. It translates to CASSEVAVSAARRENIQYF.

V and J are TRBV6-5 and TRBJ2-1; 13 nucleotides align to TRBD2. Germline V CDR1 and CDR2: MNHEY, SVGAGI. This CDR3 is built from 15 residues. After removal of 2 bases from V and 7 bases from J, the junction contained 2 bases not matched to a gene. The CDR3 region is CASSYKLAGGNEQFF. CDR3 bases: TGTGCCAGCAGTTACAAACTAGCGGGAGGGAATGAGCAGTTCTTC.

This clone occurred a few times. The CDR3 DNA sequence: TGTGCCAGCAGTTCGTACAGGGGTGAGCCCCAGCATTTT. Translating it yields CASSSYRGEPQHF. This sequence joins TRBV27 and TRBJ1-5; 7 bases are shared with TRBD1. The germline V gene encodes CDR1 MNHEY and CDR2 SMNVEV (reference sequence). The CDR3 loop spans 13 amino acids. Unmatched junction bases numbered 5, after V lost 4 bases and J lost 8 bases.

The chain uses TRBV7-2 and TRBJ2-1; D not resolved. The germline gives CDR1 SGHTA, CDR2 FQGNSA. With 5 bases removed from V and 5 bases from J, the gap between germline ends came to 7 bases. This CDR3 has 12 amino acids. The CDR3 DNA sequence: TGTGCCAGCAGCATCCAAAACAATGAGCAGTTCTTC. This sequence encodes CASSIQNNEQFF. Filled out from reference TRBV7-2 and TRBJ2-1, the complete variable domain reads GAGVSQSPSNKVTEKGKDVELRCDPISGHTALYWYRQSLGQGLEFLIYFQGNSAPDKSGLPSDRFSAERTGGSVSTLTIQRTQQEDSAVYLCASSIQNNEQFFGPGTRLTVL.

The rearrangement links TRBV7-9 to TRBJ1-5, with D tentatively TRBD1 (5 bases). Germline V gene data show CDR1 as SEHNR and CDR2 as FQNEAQ (reference sequence). Trimming stripped 5 bases from V and 0 bases from J, with 14 bases between. The CDR3 totals 16 residues. The CDR3 region has the DNA TGTGCCAGCAGCCCCGATTGGGGGGGTAGCAATCAGCCCCAGCATTTT. Translating it yields CASSPDWGGSNQPQHF.

This chain links TRBV7-7 with TRBJ2-2; possibly TRBD1 for D (6 bases). The CDR3 loop spans 15 amino acids. CDR1 is SSHAT and CDR2 is FNYEAQ in the germline V gene (reference sequence). The V end was cut by 1 base, the J end by 6 bases, with 12 bases between. In DNA form, the CDR3 reads TGTGCCAGCAGCTTAGTGCTGGGGGCCCCCGGGGAGCTGTTTTTT. It translates to CASSLVLGAPGELFF.

The chain uses TRBV11-2 and TRBJ2-1; 10 bases match TRBD1. Trimming cost V 5 bases and J 4 bases; bases outside gene matches: 5. The CDR3 loop spans 15 amino acids. Germline values: CDR1 SGHAT, CDR2 FQNNGV. CDR3 in DNA: TGTGCCAGCAGCGAGGGACAGGGGCCTTACAATGAGCAGTTCTTC. Translating gives CASSEGQGPYNEQFF. The full variable domain, its missing parts supplied by reference TRBV11-2 and TRBJ2-1, is EAGVAQSPRYKIIEKRQSVAFWCNPISGHATLYWYQQILGQGPKLLIQFQNNGVVDDSQLPKDRFSAERLKGVDSTLKIQPAKLEDSAVYLCASSEGQGPYNEQFFGPGTRLTVL.

The chain is built from TRBV27 and TRBJ1-4; D uncertain. This CDR3 region has 11 residues. Germline values: CDR1 MNHEY, CDR2 SMNVEV (reference sequence). Trimming took 4 bases from V and 11 from J, leaving 8 bases between them. The CDR3 region is CASSCTEKLFF. In DNA form, the CDR3 reads TGTGCCAGCAGTTGTACAGAGAAACTGTTTTTT.

In its sample, this clone was seen once. CDR3 residues: CASSLGVDGKNIQYF. The CDR3 DNA reads as TGTGCCAGCAGCTTGGGAGTTGATGGCAAAAACATTCAGTACTTC. The V gene is TRBV5-4, the J gene TRBJ2-4; D gene unclear. V gave up 0 bases and J gave up 3 bases, with 10 bases separating them. CDR1 and CDR2 from the germline V gene are SGHNT and YYREEE (reference sequence). The CDR3 length is 15 residues.

V and J are TRBV4-3 and TRBJ2-1; TRBD2 aligns across 11 bases. This CDR3 has 15 amino acids. CDR1 is LGHNA and CDR2 is YSLEER in the germline V gene. V shed 3 bases, J shed 7 bases, and the junction held 5 bases outside the gene matches. CDR3 nucleotides: TGCGCCAGCAGCCAGGTAGCGGGAGGGAGAAATGAGCAGTTCTTC. Translation gives CASSQVAGGRNEQFF.

This clone has more than one count but fewer than ten. The chain has TRBV7-2 and TRBJ2-5, with 7 bases fitting TRBD2. Per the germline V gene, CDR1 is SGHTA and CDR2 is FQGNSA. V gave up 1 base and J gave up 11 bases; unmatched junction bases: 4. The CDR3 length is 12 residues. CDR3 in amino acids: CASSLGSREQYF. CDR3 in DNA: TGTGCCAGCAGCTTAGGTTCGCGGGAGCAGTACTTC.

The rearrangement links TRBV5-6 to TRBJ1-2; D unclear. Germline loops: CDR1 SGHDT, CDR2 YYEEEE. Trimming shortened V by 2 bases and J by 2 bases, and 7 bases separated the two germline ends. The CDR3 loop spans 13 amino acids. CDR3 nucleotide sequence: TGTGCCAGCAGCTTTGGGCAGAACTATGGCTACACCTTC. It codes for CASSFGQNYGYTF.

The rearrangement uses TRBV5-1 and TRBJ2-7, with 7 nucleotides matching TRBD2. CDR1 and CDR2 (germline): SGHRS, YFSETQ. J lost 6 bases, V lost 1 base, and 10 bases had no gene match. The CDR3 has 15 amino acids. CDR3 DNA sequence: TGCGCCAGCAGCTTGAACGGCGGGAGAAATAGCGAGCAGTACTTC. Encoded protein: CASSLNGGRNSEQYF.

The chain carries TRBV7-9 and TRBJ2-6; the D gene is possibly TRBD1 (6 bases). The ends were cut back, 0 bases at V and 0 bases at J, with 12 bases in the middle. Looked up from germline, CDR1 is SEHNR and CDR2 is FQNEAQ (reference sequence). The CDR3 runs 18 residues. The CDR3 loop is CASSLARDTYSGANVLTF. Here the CDR3 DNA reads TGTGCCAGCAGCTTAGCCCGGGACACTTACTCTGGGGCCAACGTCCTGACTTTC. The full variable domain, completed using reference TRBV7-9 and TRBJ2-6, is DTGVSQNPRHKITKRGQNVTFRCDPISEHNRLYWYRQTLGQGPEFLTYFQNEAQLEKSRLLSDRFSAERPKGSFSTLEIQRTEQGDSAMYLCASSLARDTYSGANVLTFGAGSRLTVL.

The V call is TRBV4-3, the J call TRBJ1-3; D perhaps matches TRBD1 (5 bases). Germline V lookup: CDR1 LGHNA, CDR2 YSLEER. The CDR3 runs 17 residues. Trimming pared 0 bases from V and 1 base from J, leaving 13 bases between. CDR3 amino acids: CASSQDLTAVSGNTIYF. Written as DNA, the CDR3 is TGCGCCAGCAGCCAAGATCTGACAGCCGTTTCTGGAAACACCATATATTTT.

The CDR3 bases are TGTGCCAGCTGCCCCCGAATCGGTAAGATGAACACTGAAGCTTTCTTT. This encodes CASCPRIGKMNTEAFF. V and J are TRBV19 and TRBJ1-1; D not certain. The CDR3 has 16 amino acids. V was cut by 9 bases and J by 0 bases, with 20 bases left in between. CDR1 is LNHDA, CDR2 SQIVND, per germline (reference sequence).

This clone appeared once. CDR3: CASSQGGDDGYTF. Written as DNA, the CDR3 is TGTGCCAGCAGCCAAGGGGGGGATGATGGCTACACCTTC. This chain connects TRBV7-6 to TRBJ1-2; weak D call: TRBD1 (6 bases). This CDR3 has 13 amino acids. CDR1 and CDR2 (germline): SGHVS, FNYEAQ. The V end lost 5 bases, the J end lost 6 bases, and 13 bases lay between the germline ends.

V and J are TRBV7-9 and TRBJ2-5, with a weak D call TRBD1 (6 bases). The assigned J gene may be wrong: the sequence end matches TRBJ2-7 better. From germline, CDR1 is SEHNR and CDR2 FQNEAQ (reference sequence). CDR3 size: 13 residues. The CDR3 bases are TGTGCCAGCAGCGCCCCAGGGGCCTACGAGCAGTACTTC. Protein sequence: CASSAPGAYEQYF.

This clone was found once. The genes are TRBV7-2 and TRBJ1-1; no clear D. Trimming took off 3 bases at V and 2 bases at J, with 16 bases between the two ends. CDR3 length: 16 amino acids. Germline V gene sequence: CDR1 SGHTA, CDR2 FQGNSA. The CDR3 nucleotides are TGTGCCAGCAGCTTCCCCGGTCTGAGGGCTAACACTGAAGCTTTCTTT. Amino acid sequence: CASSFPGLRANTEAFF.